This T cell receptor (beta chain) was retrieved from a study of beta chain features in type 1 diabetes. Expressed TCRB transcripts were sequenced after all isolated RNA was converted to cDNA. The method was immunoSEQ multiplex PCR; TCRdb's version includes in-frame clones alone and lacks a portion of them. Of fewer than 250,000 clones listed, 68% were seen once; the top ten hold about 0.051%. About this clone: Its specificity is not known.

The CDR3 runs 14 residues. Germline loops: CDR1 LNHNV, CDR2 YYDKDF (reference sequence). V lost 2 bases and J 8 bases, leaving 15 bases between the germline ends. Study outcomes and limitations: VDJ junctions sequenced from type 1 diabetes patients showed fewer insertions and more deletions.

The chain couples TRBV15 to TRBJ1-2; no clear D. Sequencing was done on a sample of naive CD4+ T cells from blood. This sequence was found in a man aged 30 to 45 in good health. The CDR3 here is CATSRTRTLGGYTF. CDR3 bases: TGTGCCACCAGCAGAACTAGGACCTTGGGAGGCTACACCTTC.